The 25 T cell receptor beta chains below come from one sample, sequenced in a study of CD8 T cells in ankylosing spondylitis. TCRdb passed the 5' RACE reads through MiXCR, listing each CDR3 protein once. The sample includes roughly 260,000 distinct CDR3 sequences, roughly 20% of them seen just once. The sequenced sample was blood, either unsorted or a sorted T cell fraction (not recorded which). These receptors all come from a male donor with ankylosing spondylitis or in good health (not recorded which).

This clonotype has more than one count but fewer than ten. The chain is built from TRBV29-1 and TRBJ2-1, with 8 bases that match TRBD1. Germline V gene lookup returns CDR1 SQVTM and CDR2 ANQGSEA. CDR3 length: 9 residues. V gave up 6 bases and J gave up 12 bases; unmatched junction bases: 1. CDR3 protein: CSVDRGQFF. The CDR3 nucleotides read TGCAGCGTAGACAGGGGGCAGTTCTTC.

This clonotype was detected many times. The chain carries TRBV29-1 and TRBJ1-2, with unresolved D. Germline CDR1 is SQVTM and CDR2 is ANQGSEA. Trimming took 6 bases from V and 4 from J, leaving 12 bases between them. The CDR3 loop spans 12 amino acids. The chain's CDR3 is CSVRGTGYGYTF. The CDR3 DNA reads TGCAGCGTCCGGGGAACGGGCTATGGCTACACCTTC.

This clonotype has just a few counts. This chain joins TRBV10-3 and TRBJ1-2; D ambiguous. V was cut by 2 bases and J by 3 bases, with 13 bases left in between. The CDR3 is 15 amino acids. Germline V gene lookup returns CDR1 ENHRY and CDR2 SYGVKD. The CDR3, as DNA: TGTGCCATCAGTGAGGGTCCGGGGTCGGACTATGGCTACACCTTC. This codes for CAISEGPGSDYGYTF.

J is TRBJ1-3 and V is TRBV7-2; weak D call: TRBD1 (5 bases). Germline V lookup: CDR1 SGHTA, CDR2 FQGNSA. Trimming took 7 bases from V and 4 from J, leaving 11 bases between them. The CDR3 covers 13 residues. This CDR3 is CASKEGPGNTIYF. CDR3 coding DNA: TGTGCCAGCAAGGAGGGGCCAGGAAACACCATATATTTT.

The chain has TRBV5-1 and TRBJ1-2; no reliable D call. The V end lost 4 bases, the J end lost 4 bases, and 11 bases lay between the germline ends. Per the germline V gene, CDR1 is SGHRS and CDR2 is YFSETQ. The CDR3 sequence is 13 residues long. The CDR3 sequence: CASSAGAIYGYTF. The CDR3 nucleotides read TGCGCCAGCAGCGCTGGAGCTATCTATGGCTACACCTTC.

This clonotype was observed a handful of times. The chain uses TRBV5-1 and TRBJ2-1, with 9 nucleotides matching TRBD2. The CDR3 extends over 16 amino acids. J lost 9 bases, V lost 0 bases, and 10 bases had no gene match. Germline V gene sequence: CDR1 SGHRS, CDR2 YFSETQ. The CDR3 coding sequence is TGCGCCAGCAGCTTGGTGGGAGGCGGGGGGGCCGCTGAGCAGTTCTTC. This encodes CASSLVGGGGAAEQFF.

At least ten counts were recorded for this clonotype. The chain uses TRBV20-1 and TRBJ2-5; D remains ambiguous. Per germline, CDR1 DFQATT and CDR2 SNEGSKA (reference sequence). The CDR3 length is 12 residues. With 4 bases removed from V and 2 bases from J, the gap between germline ends came to 8 bases. The CDR3, as DNA: TGCAGTGCTAAGCAGACTCAAGAGACCCAGTACTTC. Amino acid sequence: CSAKQTQETQYF.

V and J are TRBV28 and TRBJ2-5, with 10 bases matching TRBD2. The CDR3 is 16 amino acids. V gave up 2 bases and J gave up 9 bases; unmatched junction bases: 12. The germline gives CDR1 MDHEN, CDR2 SYDVKM. This CDR3 reads CASSLQEAGGPGAQYF. The CDR3 nucleotides read TGTGCCAGCAGTTTACAGGAAGCGGGGGGGCCGGGGGCCCAGTACTTC.

This chain links TRBV21-1 with TRBJ2-5; TRBD1 is the table's D call, not checked against the DNA. TRBV21-1 is given as a pseudogene. The CDR3 runs to 13 residues. The CDR3 DNA reads TGTGCCAGCCGGGCCACAGGCGGAAGGACCCAGTACTTC. Residues: CASRATGGRTQYF.

This clonotype appeared a few times. V usage is TRBV7-8 and J usage is TRBJ2-3; D unresolved. Germline assignment: CDR1 SGHVS and CDR2 FQNEAQ. The CDR3 is made up of 14 amino acids. V lost 0 bases, J lost 0 bases, and 4 bases lay in between. The CDR3 loop reads CASSLAPSTDTQYF. CDR3 bases: TGTGCCAGCAGCTTAGCACCTAGCACAGATACGCAGTATTTT.

Points on this clonotype: Germline and junction disagree at one end, which may indicate a read error. The gene calls are TRBV20-1 and TRBJ2-3, with D perhaps matching TRBD2 (5 bases). Germline V CDR1 and CDR2: DFQATT, SNEGSKA (reference sequence). The CDR3 consists of 16 residues. CDR3 residues: CCARDGVLARTDTQYF. In DNA form, the CDR3 reads TGCTGTGCTAGAGATGGGGTCCTAGCTCGGACAGATACGCAGTATTTT.

As regards this clonotype: The junction shows a germline mismatch at one end, possibly a read error. V gene TRBV5-6 combines with J gene TRBJ1-1; D may be TRBD1 (6 bases). Looked up from germline, CDR1 is SGHDT and CDR2 is YYEEEE. This CDR3 spans 14 amino acids. CDR3 sequence reads: CVSSRTGPNTEAFF. In nucleotides, the CDR3 is TGTGTCAGCAGCCGTACAGGGCCGAACACTGAAGCTTTCTTT.

The chain combines TRBV11-2 with TRBJ1-3; D is ambiguous. V was cut by 1 base and J by 1 base, with 14 bases left in between. This CDR3 has 17 residues. CDR1 and CDR2 from the germline V gene are SGHAT and FQNNGV. The CDR3 sequence: CASSLVEDRGSGNTIYF. CDR3 nucleotide sequence: TGTGCCAGCAGCTTAGTAGAGGACCGAGGGTCTGGAAACACCATATATTTT.

At least ten counts were recorded for this clonotype. This chain connects TRBV20-1 to TRBJ2-3; D is ambiguous. V was pared by 7 bases and J by 2 bases, with 16 bases between. CDR3 length: 14 amino acids. Germline CDR1 is DFQATT and CDR2 is SNEGSKA (reference sequence). CDR3 sequence (DNA): TGCAGTGGCAAGCACCGGCCAGCCACAGATACGCAGTATTTT. This gives the protein CSGKHRPATDTQYF.

This clonotype was seen many times. The chain uses TRBV5-1 and TRBJ2-1; 9 nucleotides agree with TRBD1. CDR3 length: 16 residues. Per germline, CDR1 SGHRS and CDR2 YFSETQ. After removal of 4 bases from V and 7 bases from J, the junction contained 12 bases not matched to a gene. The CDR3 loop is CASSAAGQGVLNEQFF. The CDR3 DNA reads as TGCGCCAGCAGCGCCGCGGGACAGGGTGTCTTAAATGAGCAGTTCTTC. The variable domain in full, completed from reference TRBV5-1 and TRBJ2-1, reads KAGVTQTPRYLIKTRGQQVTLSCSPISGHRSVSWYQQTPGQGLQFLFEYFSETQRNKGNFPGRFSGRQFSNSRSEMNVSTLELGDSALYLCASSAAGQGVLNEQFFGPGTRLTVL.

This clonotype was seen more than once but under ten times. This chain links TRBV6-1 with TRBJ1-1; D unresolved. CDR3 size: 14 residues. The germline CDR1 and CDR2 sequences are MNHNS and SASEGT. Trimming took 0 bases from V and 3 from J, leaving 8 bases between them. CDR3: CASSEAGSDTEAFF. CDR3 in DNA: TGTGCCAGCAGTGAAGCAGGCAGCGACACTGAAGCTTTCTTT.

The chain links TRBV10-3 to TRBJ2-1; 9 bases are a match to TRBD1. With 6 bases clipped from V and 1 base from J, the junction kept 13 bases outside the gene matches. This CDR3 comprises 18 residues. The germline V gene encodes CDR1 ENHRY and CDR2 SYGVKD. The CDR3 spells CAIRGGQGVHFSYNEQFF. In DNA, the CDR3 is TGTGCCATCAGGGGGGGACAGGGCGTCCATTTTTCCTACAATGAGCAGTTCTTC.

In this sample, this clonotype turned up a few times. Here the CDR3 DNA reads TGTGCCAGCAGGCGAAGCGGGGGGGCGTACAATGAGCAGTTCTTC. Translated: CASRRSGGAYNEQFF. This rearrangement joins TRBV12-3 or TRBV12-4 to TRBJ2-1; 10 positions match TRBD2. The CDR3 contains 15 residues. The V and J ends lost 6 bases and 4 bases, in that order; junction bases with no gene match: 6.

This clonotype was counted between two and nine times. V is TRBV20-1 and J is TRBJ2-5, with TRBD2 identical over 7 bases. After removal of 0 bases from V and 5 bases from J, the junction contained 0 bases not matched to a gene. Per germline, CDR1 DFQATT and CDR2 SNEGSKA (reference sequence). CDR3 length equals 12 residues. The CDR3 region is CSAREGGETQYF. In nucleotides, the CDR3 is TGCAGTGCTAGAGAGGGGGGGGAGACCCAGTACTTC.

The rearrangement links TRBV20-1 to TRBJ2-3; tentative D call: TRBD1 (5 bases). Per germline, CDR1 DFQATT and CDR2 SNEGSKA (reference sequence). CDR3 length equals 16 residues. The germline V and J ends were trimmed by 1 base and 0 bases, with 14 bases remaining between them. The CDR3 is CSARVAARVSTDTQYF. CDR3 sequence (DNA): TGCAGTGCTAGAGTAGCCGCCAGGGTGAGCACAGATACGCAGTATTTT.

This clonotype came up a few times. V is TRBV5-8 and J is TRBJ2-3, with 7 bases fitting TRBD2. CDR1 and CDR2 from the germline V gene are SGHTS and YDEGEE. The CDR3 sequence is 14 residues long. With V trimmed by 4 bases and J by 2 bases, 4 bases remained unmatched. For the CDR3, the DNA is TGTGCCAGCAGCACTAGCGAACTCACAGATACGCAGTATTTT. Its translation is CASSTSELTDTQYF.

This clonotype was detected many times. The chain has TRBV10-2 and TRBJ2-2, with 9 bases lining up with TRBD1. The CDR3 totals 15 residues. CDR1 and CDR2 (germline): WSHSY, SAAADI. J lost 6 bases, V lost 6 bases, and 8 bases had no gene match. CDR3 region: CASRRETGGPGELFF. DNA of the CDR3: TGCGCCAGCAGGAGAGAGACAGGGGGACCCGGGGAGCTGTTTTTT.

The rearrangement uses TRBV6-1 and TRBJ2-3; 11 nucleotides agree with TRBD2. The J segment lost 6 bases and the V segment lost 6 bases, leaving 11 bases of the junction unmatched. The CDR3 runs to 16 residues. Germline CDR1 and CDR2: MNHNS and SASEGT. CDR3 amino acids: CASSQRLAGSSDTQYF. In DNA, the CDR3 is TGTGCCAGCAGCCAGAGACTAGCGGGGAGCTCGGATACGCAGTATTTT.

The chain is built from TRBV12-3 or TRBV12-4 and TRBJ2-5; weak D call: TRBD2 (6 bases). The CDR3 consists of 15 residues. Trimming pared 6 bases from V and 4 bases from J, leaving 18 bases between. The DNA of the CDR3 is TGTGCCAGCAGAGGGGAGACGGGGGTGGGAGAGACCCAGTACTTC. Its protein product is CASRGETGVGETQYF.

This chain connects TRBV30 to TRBJ2-2; D unclear. This CDR3 region has 16 residues. The V gene lost 1 base and the J gene lost 0 bases, with 12 bases spanning the gap. Germline V gene sequence: CDR1 GTSNPN, CDR2 SVGIG (reference sequence). The CDR3 reads CAWSAPFWTNTGELFF. As DNA, the CDR3 is TGTGCCTGGAGTGCCCCCTTCTGGACGAACACCGGGGAGCTGTTTTTT.